The rows below give T cell receptor beta chains drawn from one sample of a study of cytomegalovirus exposure and HLA in healthy donors. Generated by immunoSEQ multiplex PCR, the TCRdb table keeps only in-frame clones and is missing some. Of more than 95,000 clones in the sample, approximately 69% were seen once. The sample comprised PBMCs. These receptors all come from a young man in good health and CMV-seronegative. Both conserved end residues are part of each CDR3. Each record gives: D gene, V gene, CDR3 length, clone size, J gene, CDR3 protein, CDR3 DNA. A D gene is named only where the DNA matches it firmly. The listing skips clone size in some rows; elsewhere it reads once, few, many or a size class.

>TRBD1|TRBV2|15|few|TRBJ2-7
CASTRRGTGDSEQYF
TGTGCCAGCACCCGACGGGGGACAGGGGATTCCGAGCAGTACTTC
>TRBD1|TRBV4-3|19|NA|TRBJ1-2
CASSQEPTGKVPRDYGYTF
TGCGCCAGCAGCCAAGAGCCGACAGGGAAAGTCCCGAGAGACTATGGCTACACCTTC
>NA|TRBV10-3|13|NA|TRBJ1-5
CATRGLINQPQHF
TGTGCCACCAGGGGCCTGATCAATCAGCCCCAGCATTTT
>TRBD1|TRBV7-2|18|NA|TRBJ1-5
CASSGRQGSSGSNQPQHF
TGTGCCAGCAGCGGACGACAGGGATCGAGTGGCAGCAATCAGCCCCAGCATTTT
>NA|TRBV7-9|14|NA|TRBJ2-7
CASSLDLSSYEQYF
TGTGCCAGCAGCTTAGACCTAAGCTCCTACGAGCAGTACTTC
>TRBD1|TRBV30|14|NA|TRBJ1-4
CAWSVVTGVEKLFF
TGTGCCTGGAGTGTGGTGACAGGGGTTGAAAAACTGTTTTTT
>TRBD1|TRBV18|16|NA|TRBJ1-1
CASSPQGGQGQTEAFF
TGTGCCAGCTCACCGCAAGGCGGACAGGGTCAAACTGAAGCTTTCTTT
>TRBD1|TRBV5-1|17|NA|TRBJ1-1
CASSLESGQGMNTEAFF
TGCGCCAGCAGCTTGGAATCGGGACAGGGCATGAACACTGAAGCTTTCTTT
>NA|TRBV4-2|13|NA|TRBJ2-7
CASSRGTAYEQYF
TGTGCCAGCAGCCGCGGGACGGCCTACGAGCAGTACTTC
>TRBD2|TRBV5-1|15|NA|TRBJ2-1
CASSLVAGEYNEQFF
TGCGCCAGCAGCTTGGTAGCGGGAGAGTACAATGAGCAGTTCTTC
>NA|TRBV30|16|few|TRBJ1-4
CAWRGTNRAINEKLFF
TGTGCCTGGAGGGGGACTAACAGGGCCATCAATGAAAAACTGTTTTTT
>TRBD1|TRBV19|15|NA|TRBJ1-5
CASSDRAGSNQPQHF
TGTGCCAGTAGTGACAGGGCTGGGAGCAATCAGCCCCAGCATTTT
>TRBD2|TRBV6-5|15|NA|TRBJ2-7
CASSVTSGSSYEQYF
TGTGCCAGCAGCGTTACTAGCGGGAGTTCCTACGAGCAGTACTTC
>NA|TRBV27|19|few|TRBJ1-1
CASSPSTGSEVLRNTEAFF
TGTGCCAGCTCCCCTTCCACAGGGTCGGAGGTCCTAAGGAACACTGAAGCTTTCTTT
>NA|TRBV11-2|14|NA|TRBJ2-1
CASSLGSGVGEQFF
TGTGCCAGCAGCTTAGGGTCAGGGGTGGGTGAGCAGTTCTTC
>NA|TRBV27|17|NA|TRBJ1-4
CASSLVGRAGVNEKLFF
TGTGCCAGCAGTTTGGTTGGCAGGGCGGGAGTTAATGAAAAACTGTTTTTT
>NA|TRBV19|14|once|TRBJ1-5
CASSPQGSNQPQHF
TGTGCCAGTAGTCCACAGGGTAGCAATCAGCCCCAGCATTTT
>NA|TRBV14|15|once|TRBJ1-2
CASSQVQGVGYGYTF
TGTGCCAGCAGCCAAGTACAGGGCGTGGGATATGGCTACACCTTC
>NA|TRBV28|15|once|TRBJ2-1
CASSQYERKGNEQFF
TGTGCCAGCAGCCAGTACGAGCGAAAGGGGAATGAGCAGTTCTTC
>NA|TRBV6-6|14|few|TRBJ2-2
CASSYVPQLGELFF
TGTGCCAGCAGTTACGTCCCACAGCTTGGGGAGCTGTTTTTT
>NA|TRBV19|15|NA|TRBJ1-5
CASSIGGRGMDPQHF
TGTGCCAGTAGTATAGGTGGTCGGGGTATGGACCCCCAGCATTTT
>TRBD1|TRBV19|19|NA|TRBJ1-1
CASSIGPGQGAALNTEAFF
TGTGCCAGTAGTATAGGACCGGGACAGGGGGCCGCGTTGAACACTGAAGCTTTCTTT
>NA|TRBV6-5|13|NA|TRBJ1-5
CASTMTPYQPQHF
TGTGCCAGCACCATGACACCCTATCAGCCCCAGCATTTT
>NA|TRBV4-3|19|NA|TRBJ2-1
CASSQDAKRILAENNEQFF
TGCGCCAGCAGCCAAGATGCAAAGCGGATTTTGGCCGAAAACAATGAGCAGTTCTTC
>NA|TRBV7-2|16|few|TRBJ2-2
CASSFATGTNTGELFF
TGTGCCAGCAGCTTCGCTACCGGGACTAACACCGGGGAGCTGTTTTTT
>NA|TRBV29-1|11|once|TRBJ2-5
CSSLGARTQYF
TGCAGCTCATTAGGAGCAAGGACCCAGTACTTC
>TRBD2|TRBV4-3|18|NA|TRBJ2-3
CASSQDPGGTSSTDTQYF
TGCGCCAGCAGCCAAGATCCGGGAGGGACATCTAGCACAGATACGCAGTATTTT
>TRBD1|TRBV11-3|17|NA|TRBJ2-5
CASSLAWGQGAEETQYF
TGTGCCAGCAGCTTAGCGTGGGGCCAGGGGGCGGAAGAGACCCAGTACTTC
>TRBD1|TRBV5-5|17|NA|TRBJ2-7
CASSLGRSWTGQGEQYF
TGTGCCAGCAGCTTGGGTCGCAGTTGGACAGGTCAGGGAGAGCAGTACTTC
>TRBD2|TRBV5-1|14|few|TRBJ2-5
CASSLVAGAETQYF
TGCGCCAGCAGCTTGGTAGCGGGAGCAGAGACCCAGTACTTC
>NA|TRBV10-3|13|NA|TRBJ2-7
CAISESLSNYPYF
TGTGCCATCAGTGAGTCGTTGAGTAATTATCCGTACTTC
>NA|TRBV5-6|18|NA|TRBJ2-7
CASTEAGASRGSKYEQYF
TGTGCCAGCACGGAAGCGGGCGCAAGCCGCGGGTCCAAATACGAGCAGTACTTC
>TRBD2|TRBV10-3|17|NA|TRBJ2-5
CAISQGLAGFSQETQYF
TGTGCCATCAGCCAGGGACTAGCGGGCTTTTCACAAGAGACCCAGTACTTC
>NA|TRBV5-1|16|NA|TRBJ1-4
CASSLGFRGINEKLFF
TGCGCCAGCAGCTTGGGTTTCCGGGGAATAAATGAAAAACTGTTTTTT
>TRBD2|TRBV7-9|16|few|TRBJ2-5
CASSSILRLAGETQYF
TGTGCCAGCAGCTCTATATTAAGACTAGCGGGAGAGACCCAGTACTTC
>NA|TRBV28|15|NA|TRBJ2-5
CASSFGSQYQETQYF
TGTGCCAGCAGTTTCGGGAGTCAGTACCAAGAGACCCAGTACTTC
>NA|TRBV30|13|NA|TRBJ1-5
CAWTKEGNQPQHF
TGTGCCTGGACTAAAGAAGGCAATCAGCCCCAGCATTTT
>NA|TRBV30|17|few|TRBJ2-3
CAWSVSRTSRSTDTQYF
TGTGCCTGGAGTGTATCCCGTACTAGCCGAAGCACAGATACGCAGTATTTT
>NA|TRBV14|16|NA|TRBJ2-7
CASSQGGLAMTYEQYF
TGTGCCAGCAGCCAAGGGGGTCTAGCCATGACCTACGAGCAGTACTTC
>NA|TRBV6-1|16|NA|TRBJ1-5
CASSEVLPGRNQPQHF
TGTGCCAGCAGTGAAGTTCTTCCAGGGAGGAATCAGCCCCAGCATTTT
>NA|TRBV5-6|14|once|TRBJ1-6
CASSPRYNNSPLHF
TGTGCCAGCAGCCCCAGGTATAATAATTCACCCCTCCACTTT
>NA|TRBV5-1|13|NA|TRBJ2-5
CASSLQGQETQYF
TGCGCCAGCAGCCTGCAGGGCCAAGAGACCCAGTACTTC
>NA|TRBV4-2|13|NA|TRBJ1-1
CASSINRETEAFF
TGTGCCAGCAGCATAAACAGGGAAACTGAAGCTTTCTTT
>TRBD2|TRBV7-2|15|NA|TRBJ2-2
CASSLKAGRTGELFF
TGTGCCAGCAGCTTAAAAGCGGGACGCACCGGGGAGCTGTTTTTT
>NA|TRBV5-1|16|NA|TRBJ2-1
CASSLGGVYSYNEQFF
TGCGCCAGCAGCTTGGGGGGGGTTTACTCCTACAATGAGCAGTTCTTC
>NA|TRBV6-6|14|NA|TRBJ1-1
CASSYTTENTEAFF
TGTGCCAGCAGTTACACGACAGAGAACACTGAAGCTTTCTTT
>NA|TRBV4-3|15|NA|TRBJ2-7
CASSQGFQDSYEQYF
TGCGCCAGCAGCCAAGGGTTTCAGGACTCCTACGAGCAGTACTTC
>TRBD2|TRBV7-9|19|NA|TRBJ2-3
CASSLLVSGRVLSTDTQYF
TGTGCCAGCAGCTTACTAGTTAGCGGGAGAGTCTTGAGCACAGATACGCAGTATTTT
>TRBD1|TRBV6-1|11|NA|TRBJ2-5
CASRWTGASYF
TGTGCCAGCAGGTGGACAGGGGCATCGTACTTC
>NA|TRBV4-3|18|NA|TRBJ2-3
CASSPNLGRSVSADTQYF
TGCGCCAGCAGCCCTAACCTGGGCAGGTCAGTTAGCGCAGATACGCAGTATTTT
>NA|TRBV30|15|NA|TRBJ2-5
CAWSVRRDSQETQYF
TGTGCCTGGAGTGTACGGAGGGACAGCCAAGAGACCCAGTACTTC
>NA|TRBV4-2|13|few|TRBJ2-7
CASSQDSRDEQYF
TGTGCCAGCAGCCAAGATAGCCGGGACGAGCAGTACTTC
>NA|TRBV10-1|14|few|TRBJ1-1
CARTGGHLNTEAFF
TGCGCCAGGACGGGGGGACATCTGAACACTGAAGCTTTCTTT